This is a list of T cell receptor beta chains from one sample in a study of cytomegalovirus exposure and HLA in healthy donors. Sequencing was performed with immunoSEQ multiplex PCR; in TCRdb, only in-frame clones are kept and a portion is missing. This repertoire shows about 160,000 clones, about 95% found once; its top ten account for around 0.9%. Sequencing used PBMCs. The receptor source for this set is a young woman in good health and CMV-seronegative. CDR3s include the opening cysteine and the closing phenylalanine or tryptophan. A D gene is named only where the DNA matches it firmly. Size is omitted from some rows. Given values are once, few, many or a class for expanded clones.

cdr3_nt,cdr3_aa,v_call,clone_size,cdr3_length,d_call,j_call
TGTGCCAGCAGGGGGGGGACAAGATACAATGAGCAGTTCTTC,CASRGGTRYNEQFF,TRBV2,-,14,-,TRBJ2-1
TGTGCCAGCAGCTTGTGGGCGGGGACTGAAGCTTTCTTT,CASSLWAGTEAFF,TRBV5-4,once,13,-,TRBJ1-1
TGTGCCAGCAGTTTAATTCTAGCGGGGGACTACGAGCAGTACTTC,CASSLILAGDYEQYF,TRBV27,-,15,TRBD2,TRBJ2-7
TGCGCCAGCAGCCGGTCAGGGGGCTACGGGGAGCTGTTTTTT,CASSRSGGYGELFF,TRBV4-3,-,14,TRBD1,TRBJ2-2
TGCGCCAGCAGCTTGGAGCGGTCTGGGGCCAACGTCCTGACTTTC,CASSLERSGANVLTF,TRBV5-1,-,15,-,TRBJ2-6
TGTGCCAGCAGCCCAAGACCAGGGGGGACAGAAGCTTTCTTT,CASSPRPGGTEAFF,TRBV9,-,14,TRBD1,TRBJ1-1
TGCAGCTTCCAGGCCGGGACAGACTCCTACGAGCAGTACTTC,CSFQAGTDSYEQYF,TRBV29-1,once,14,TRBD1,TRBJ2-7
TGTGCCAGCAGCTTAGTTAGGGCGGGAGTCACCGGGGAGCTGTTTTTT,CASSLVRAGVTGELFF,TRBV11-2,-,16,TRBD2,TRBJ2-2
TGCGCCAGCAGCCAAGAAATACTACTTGGGGAGCAGTACTTC,CASSQEILLGEQYF,TRBV4-3,-,14,-,TRBJ2-7
TGTGCCAGCAGCGAGGACAGGGCCAACCAAGAGACCCAGTACTTC,CASSEDRANQETQYF,TRBV5-5,-,15,TRBD1,TRBJ2-5
TGTGCCAGTACCCGGGGACAGGGATTGAACACTGAAGCTTTCTTT,CASTRGQGLNTEAFF,TRBV19,-,15,TRBD1,TRBJ1-1
TGTGCCAGCAGGTGGGGGAGCGGGGGCAGCGGGGAGCTGTTTTTT,CASRWGSGGSGELFF,TRBV7-3,-,15,TRBD2,TRBJ2-2
TGTGCCAGCAGCCGAGACAGGTTGTCACCCCTCCACTTT,CASSRDRLSPLHF,TRBV9,-,13,-,TRBJ1-6
TGTGCCAGCAGCCCCCAGGACAGGGTTAACTATGGCTACACCTTC,CASSPQDRVNYGYTF,TRBV9,-,15,TRBD1,TRBJ1-2
TGTGCCAGCAGCTTCCGAGGGCCGGTGGGGGAGCAGTACTTC,CASSFRGPVGEQYF,TRBV7-2,-,14,-,TRBJ2-7
TGTGCCAGCAGCGCTGGGACCGGGACAGGGAGACAGCCCCAGCATTTT,CASSAGTGTGRQPQHF,TRBV9,-,16,TRBD1,TRBJ1-5
TGCGCCAGCAGCGTCGACAAGTCCACAGATACGCAGTATTTT,CASSVDKSTDTQYF,TRBV5-1,-,14,-,TRBJ2-3
TGTGCCAGCAGTGCCCAGATTAACTATGGCTACACCTTC,CASSAQINYGYTF,TRBV6-1,-,13,-,TRBJ1-2
TGTGCCAGCAGCGCCCAGGGTAGCTCTGGAAACACCATATATTTT,CASSAQGSSGNTIYF,TRBV9,-,15,-,TRBJ1-3
TGTGCCAGTACCGGGACAGGGATGGATACGCAGTATTTT,CASTGTGMDTQYF,TRBV19,-,13,TRBD1,TRBJ2-3
TGTGCCAGCAGCTTATCTGGCGGTGGCTACACCTTC,CASSLSGGGYTF,TRBV7-9,-,12,-,TRBJ1-2
TGTGCCAGCAGCGAGGAAGGGACACCTAATCAGCCCCAGCATTTT,CASSEEGTPNQPQHF,TRBV7-2,-,15,-,TRBJ1-5
TGTGCCAGCAGTGATTCCGGGACAGGGAGAAATCAGCCCCAGCATTTT,CASSDSGTGRNQPQHF,TRBV2,-,16,TRBD1,TRBJ1-5
TGTGCCAGCAGTGTAGACAAAACAGCTTTCTTT,CASSVDKTAFF,TRBV6-1,-,11,-,TRBJ1-1